These 5 T cell receptor beta chains were all obtained from the same sample, sequenced in a study of cytomegalovirus exposure and HLA in healthy donors. Here immunoSEQ multiplex PCR was the method, and the copy in TCRdb shows in-frame clones only, minus some. The sample has some 160,000 clones; 90% to 95% are singletons. Sequenced material: PBMCs. All receptors derive from a man aged 18 to 30 in good health and CMV-seronegative.

The DNA of the CDR3 is TGTGCCAGTACCGCAGGGTTAAATGAGCAGTTCTTC. Amino acid sequence: CASTAGLNEQFF. The rearrangement uses TRBV19 and TRBJ2-1, with D tentatively TRBD1 (5 bases). The germline gives CDR1 LNHDA, CDR2 SQIVND (reference sequence). The CDR3 has 12 amino acids. Deletions cut 7 bases from V and 7 bases from J, with 11 bases between. Complete variable domain (other parts from reference TRBV19 and TRBJ2-1): DGGITQSPKYLFRKEGQNVTLSCEQNLNHDAMYWYRQDPGQGLRLIYYSQIVNDFQKGDIAEGYSVSREKKESFPLTVTSAQKNPTAFYLCASTAGLNEQFFGPGTRLTVL.

The chain combines TRBV9 with TRBJ2-3; 7 bases fit TRBD2. The J segment lost 4 bases and the V segment lost 0 bases, leaving 5 bases of the junction unmatched. Germline assignment: CDR1 SGDLS and CDR2 YYNGEE. The CDR3 contains 15 residues. CDR3 protein: CASSVEGGSPDTQYF. The CDR3 DNA reads TGTGCCAGCAGCGTAGAAGGCGGGAGTCCAGATACGCAGTATTTT. The entire variable domain, with the rest obtained from reference TRBV9 and TRBJ2-3, is as follows: DSGVTQTPKHLITATGQRVTLRCSPRSGDLSVYWYQQSLDQGLQFLIQYYNGEERAKGNILERFSAQQFPDLHSELNLSSLELGDSALYFCASSVEGGSPDTQYFGPGTRLTVL.

The CDR3 spells CASSPRSTPGVREPQHF. The CDR3 coding sequence is TGTGCCAGCAGCCCCCGTAGTACACCGGGGGTCAGAGAGCCCCAGCATTTT. The chain uses TRBV5-5 and TRBJ1-5; tentative D call: TRBD1 (5 bases). Trimming stripped 4 bases from V and 8 bases from J, with 25 bases between. This CDR3 contains 17 residues. Germline loops: CDR1 SGHKS, CDR2 YYEKEE (reference sequence).

This clone has only one observation. The J gene is TRBJ2-7, the V gene TRBV18; TRBD2 might be the D (5 bases). Trimming took off 5 bases at V and 5 bases at J, with 10 bases between the two ends. The CDR3 is 12 residues long. Germline loops: CDR1 KGHSH, CDR2 LQKENI. The CDR3 nucleotides are TGTGCCAGCTCAGGAGGCGGGCACGAGCAGTACGTC. Translating gives CASSGGGHEQYV.

The chain links TRBV7-9 to TRBJ2-2; TRBD1 is a possible D gene (5 bases). The CDR3 totals 14 residues. V shed 2 bases and J shed 7 bases, with 11 bases lying between them. Germline CDR1 and CDR2: SEHNR and FQNEAQ (reference sequence). Here the CDR3 reads CASSLRGRIGELFF. CDR3 in DNA: TGTGCCAGCAGCTTAAGGGGAAGGATCGGGGAGCTGTTTTTT. Variable domain in full (rest from reference TRBV7-9 and TRBJ2-2): DTGVSQNPRHKITKRGQNVTFRCDPISEHNRLYWYRQTLGQGPEFLTYFQNEAQLEKSRLLSDRFSAERPKGSFSTLEIQRTEQGDSAMYLCASSLRGRIGELFFGEGSRLTVL.